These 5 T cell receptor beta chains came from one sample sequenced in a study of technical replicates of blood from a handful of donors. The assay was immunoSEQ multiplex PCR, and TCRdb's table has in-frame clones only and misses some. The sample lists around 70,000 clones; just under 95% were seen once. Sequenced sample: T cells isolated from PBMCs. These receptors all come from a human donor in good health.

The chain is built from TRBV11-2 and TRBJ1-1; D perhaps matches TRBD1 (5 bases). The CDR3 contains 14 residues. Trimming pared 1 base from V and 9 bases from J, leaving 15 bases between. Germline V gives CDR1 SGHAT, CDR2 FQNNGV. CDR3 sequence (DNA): TGTGCCAGCAGCTTAGCTGGAGTTGGGGGGAAAGCTTTCTTT. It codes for CASSLAGVGGKAFF. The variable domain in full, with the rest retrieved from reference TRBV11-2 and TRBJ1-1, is EAGVAQSPRYKIIEKRQSVAFWCNPISGHATLYWYQQILGQGPKLLIQFQNNGVVDDSQLPKDRFSAERLKGVDSTLKIQPAKLEDSAVYLCASSLAGVGGKAFFGQGTRLTVV.

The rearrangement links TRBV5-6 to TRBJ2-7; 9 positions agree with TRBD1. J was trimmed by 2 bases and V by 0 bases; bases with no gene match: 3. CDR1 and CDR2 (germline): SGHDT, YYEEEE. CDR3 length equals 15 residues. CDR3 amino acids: CASSLVGTGTYEQYF. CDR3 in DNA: TGTGCCAGCAGCTTGGTTGGGACAGGGACCTACGAGCAGTACTTC. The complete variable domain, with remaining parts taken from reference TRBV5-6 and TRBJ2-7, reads DAGVTQSPTHLIKTRGQQVTLRCSPKSGHDTVSWYQQALGQGPQFIFQYYEEEERQRGNFPDRFSGHQFPNYSSELNVNALLLGDSALYLCASSLVGTGTYEQYFGPGTRLTVT.

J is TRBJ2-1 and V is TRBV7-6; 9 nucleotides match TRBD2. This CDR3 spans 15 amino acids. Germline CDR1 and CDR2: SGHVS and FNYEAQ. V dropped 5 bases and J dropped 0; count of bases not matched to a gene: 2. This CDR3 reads CASSGLATSYNEQFF. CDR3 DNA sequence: TGTGCCAGCAGCGGACTAGCGACCTCCTACAATGAGCAGTTCTTC.

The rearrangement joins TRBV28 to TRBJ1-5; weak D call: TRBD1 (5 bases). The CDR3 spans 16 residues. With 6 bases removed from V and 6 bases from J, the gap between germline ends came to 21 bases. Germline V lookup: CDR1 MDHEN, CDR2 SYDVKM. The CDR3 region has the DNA TGTGCCAGCAGAGCCAGGGCGATTTTGAGGAGTCAGCCCCAGCATTTT. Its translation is CASRARAILRSQPQHF.

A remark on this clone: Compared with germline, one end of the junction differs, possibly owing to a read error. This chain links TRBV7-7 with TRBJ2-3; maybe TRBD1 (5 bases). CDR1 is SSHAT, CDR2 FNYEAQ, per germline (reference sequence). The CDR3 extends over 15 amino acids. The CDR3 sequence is CASSPYQGFTDTQYF. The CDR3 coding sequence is TGTGCTAGCAGCCCCTATCAGGGATTCACAGATACGCAGTATTTT.